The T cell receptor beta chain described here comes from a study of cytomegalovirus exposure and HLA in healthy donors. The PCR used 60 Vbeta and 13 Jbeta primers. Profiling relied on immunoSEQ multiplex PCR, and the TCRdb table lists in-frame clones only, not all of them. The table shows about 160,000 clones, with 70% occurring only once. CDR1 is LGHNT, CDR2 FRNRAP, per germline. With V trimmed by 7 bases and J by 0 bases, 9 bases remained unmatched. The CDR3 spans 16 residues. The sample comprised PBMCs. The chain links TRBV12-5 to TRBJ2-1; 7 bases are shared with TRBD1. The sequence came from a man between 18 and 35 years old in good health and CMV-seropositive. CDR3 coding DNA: TGTGCTAGTGCCCCTCCGGGACAGAGCTCCTACAATGAGCAGTTCTTC. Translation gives CASAPPGQSSYNEQFF.